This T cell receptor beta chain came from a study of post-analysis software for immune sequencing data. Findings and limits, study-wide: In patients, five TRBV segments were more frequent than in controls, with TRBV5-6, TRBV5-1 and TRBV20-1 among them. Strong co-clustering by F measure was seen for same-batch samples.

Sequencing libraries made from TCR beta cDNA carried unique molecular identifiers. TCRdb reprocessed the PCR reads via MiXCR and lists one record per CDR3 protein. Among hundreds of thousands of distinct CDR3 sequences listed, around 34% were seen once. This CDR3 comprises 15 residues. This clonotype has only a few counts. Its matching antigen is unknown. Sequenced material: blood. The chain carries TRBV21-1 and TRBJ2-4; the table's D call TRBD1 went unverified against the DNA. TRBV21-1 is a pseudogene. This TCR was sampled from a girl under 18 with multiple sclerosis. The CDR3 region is CASSRGAGFKNIQYF. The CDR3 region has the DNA TGTGCCAGCAGCCGAGGGGCAGGCTTCAAAAACATTCAGTACTTC.